Below are 22 T cell receptor beta chains sequenced from a single sample in a study of T cells in tumors after PD-1 blockade. Clones were sequenced by immunoSEQ multiplex PCR, and TCRdb holds only the in-frame ones, with some missing. The sample records 14,000 to 15,000 clones, almost 85% being singletons. Sequencing was performed on PBMCs, taken after anti-PD-1 treatment. These receptors came from a human donor with basal cell carcinoma.

The J gene is TRBJ1-1, the V gene TRBV20-1; no firm D call. Trimming left V 6 bases short and J 7 bases short, with 12 bases between. The CDR3 extends over 11 amino acids. CDR1 and CDR2 (germline): DFQATT, SNEGSKA (reference sequence). In nucleotides, the CDR3 is TGCAGTGCCCCGAATCAGGTTGAAGCTTTCTTT. This codes for CSAPNQVEAFF.

This clone was seen only a few times. Within the sample, other DNA sequences also encode this same CDR3. The rearrangement joins TRBV2 to TRBJ2-1, with TRBD2 identical over 7 bases. The V gene's germline CDR1 is SNHLY and CDR2 FYNNEI. The CDR3 is 19 residues long. CDR3: CPRCDGWAGVGSSYNEQFF. The CDR3, as DNA: TGTCCCCGCTGTGACGGGTGGGCGGGGGTGGGGAGCTCCTACAATGAGCAGTTCTTC.

This clone was seen more than once but under ten times. CDR3 residues: CASSPEGFTGNTIYF. The CDR3 DNA reads as TGTGCCAGCAGTCCTGAGGGGTTTACTGGAAACACCATATATTTT. V and J are TRBV28 and TRBJ1-3; D might be TRBD1 (5 bases). The CDR3 runs 15 residues. Germline CDR1 reads MDHEN; CDR2 reads SYDVKM. The V gene lost 5 bases and the J gene lost 2 bases, with 13 bases spanning the gap.

The chain joins TRBV11-3 to TRBJ1-1; TRBD1 is a possible D gene (5 bases). The CDR3 length is 15 residues. Germline V lookup: CDR1 SGHNT, CDR2 YENEEA. The ends were cut back, 5 bases at V and 2 bases at J, with 15 bases in the middle. CDR3 residues: CASSPLTVLNTEAFF. The CDR3, as DNA: TGTGCCAGCAGCCCCCTGACAGTATTAAACACTGAAGCTTTCTTT.

The chain recombines TRBV2 with TRBJ2-1; 7 nucleotides agree with TRBD2. Trimming cost V 8 bases and J 15 bases; bases outside gene matches: 10. In germline, CDR1 is SNHLY, CDR2 FYNNEI. CDR3 size: 11 residues. This CDR3 is CASRVAGDLFF. The CDR3 DNA is TGTGCCAGCCGGGTGGCGGGAGATTTGTTCTTC.

The chain recombines TRBV10-2 with TRBJ2-6, with D perhaps given as TRBD1 or TRBD2 (5 bases each). The CDR3 has 17 residues. V lost 11 bases and J lost 0, with 20 bases in between. CDR1 and CDR2 from the germline V gene are WSHSY and SAAADI. CDR3 amino acids: CAPKRGVLTSGANVLTF. The CDR3 DNA is TGCGCCCCCAAGAGAGGGGTCCTTACCTCTGGGGCCAACGTCCTGACTTTC.

The chain combines TRBV6-1 with TRBJ2-1; 8 bases align to TRBD2. CDR1 and CDR2 (germline): MNHNS, SASEGT. V was pared by 4 bases and J by 4 bases, with 9 bases of the junction left unmatched. The CDR3 runs 16 residues. CDR3 protein: CASSGGDGLAYNEQFF. CDR3 nucleotides: TGTGCCAGCAGTGGTGGCGACGGACTAGCTTACAATGAGCAGTTCTTC.

The chain couples TRBV27 to TRBJ2-2, with a weak D call TRBD1 (5 bases). Trimming removed 1 base at V and 0 bases at J, with 6 bases between. The CDR3 has 15 residues. The germline gives CDR1 MNHEY, CDR2 SMNVEV (reference sequence). The CDR3 region has the DNA TGTGCCAGCAGTTTATACAGGACGAACACCGGGGAGCTGTTTTTT. This translates into CASSLYRTNTGELFF.

This clone was seen once. The rearrangement joins TRBV6-5 to TRBJ1-1, with D possibly being TRBD1 (6 bases). The CDR3 runs to 13 residues. Trimming pared 6 bases from V and 5 bases from J, leaving 13 bases between. Germline V gene data show CDR1 as MNHEY and CDR2 as SVGAGI. The CDR3 DNA follows: TGTGCCAGCAGCCGCGACAGGACTACTGAAGCTTTCTTT. It translates to CASSRDRTTEAFF.

The chain employs TRBV6-1 and TRBJ2-5, with TRBD1 as a possible D gene (5 bases). The J call may be faulty, since TRBJ2-7 better matches the DNA end. This CDR3 region has 14 residues. The germline V gene encodes CDR1 MNHNS and CDR2 SASEGT. CDR3 coding DNA: TGTGCCAGCAGTGAAATGCAGGGAAGCTACGAGCAGTACTTC. Translation: CASSEMQGSYEQYF.

V gene TRBV5-6 combines with J gene TRBJ2-3; no clear D gene. The V gene lost 3 bases and the J gene lost 0 bases, with 11 bases spanning the gap. The CDR3 is 15 residues long. Per germline, CDR1 SGHDT and CDR2 YYEEEE. DNA for the CDR3: TGTGCCAGCAGCTCCCTCAAACGGAGCACAGATACGCAGTATTTT. Protein product: CASSSLKRSTDTQYF.

The chain joins TRBV7-3 to TRBJ2-3; 10 nucleotides align to TRBD2. From germline, CDR1 is SGHTA and CDR2 FQGTGA. V dropped 5 bases and J dropped 3; count of bases not matched to a gene: 11. This CDR3 contains 17 residues. CDR3 DNA sequence: TGTGCCAGCAGCCCTGGGCCGGGACTAGCGAGTACAGATACGCAGTATTTT. This codes for CASSPGPGLASTDTQYF.

This clone was seen only once. The chain employs TRBV6-4 and TRBJ1-3; D remains unclear. This CDR3 region has 13 residues. Trimming pared 0 bases from V and 11 bases from J, leaving 11 bases between. Germline CDR1 reads MRHNA; CDR2 reads SNTAGT. CDR3 bases: TGTGCCAGCAGTGACTCGTGGAAGCTCCCCATATATTTT. Its translation is CASSDSWKLPIYF.

The J gene is TRBJ2-5, the V gene TRBV5-6; D may be TRBD1 (5 bases). V shed 4 bases and J shed 5 bases, with 24 bases lying between them. The length of the CDR3 is 17 residues. Germline CDR1 and CDR2: SGHDT and YYEEEE. The CDR3 is CASSRESPGPSWETQYF. CDR3 nucleotide sequence: TGTGCCAGCAGCAGAGAGTCCCCAGGGCCCTCCTGGGAGACCCAGTACTTC.

J is TRBJ2-1 and V is TRBV7-2, with TRBD2 matching 14 bases. The CDR3 runs to 16 residues. With V trimmed by 4 bases and J by 7 bases, 6 bases remained unmatched. In germline, CDR1 is SGHTA, CDR2 FQGNSA. CDR3 residues: CASSSQGLAGDNEQFF. The CDR3 nucleotides read TGTGCCAGCAGCTCTCAGGGACTAGCGGGAGATAATGAGCAGTTCTTC.

This chain uses TRBV9 with TRBJ2-1, with 9 bases matching TRBD2. V lost 4 bases to trimming and J lost 8 bases; unmatched junction nucleotides: 13. The CDR3 length is 16 residues. The V gene's germline CDR1 is SGDLS and CDR2 YYNGEE. CDR3 sequence reads: CASSRRGTSPLDEQFF. The CDR3 DNA follows: TGTGCCAGCAGCCGACGGGGGACTAGCCCTCTCGATGAGCAGTTCTTC.

This sequence joins TRBV29-1 and TRBJ1-1, with a possible D match to TRBD1 (5 bases). V shed 0 bases and J shed 10 bases, with 15 bases lying between them. This CDR3 is built from 13 residues. The germline V gene encodes CDR1 SQVTM and CDR2 ANQGSEA. The CDR3 reads CSVEDGTSEIAFF. Here the CDR3 DNA reads TGCAGCGTTGAAGATGGGACCTCCGAAATAGCTTTCTTT.

CDR3 protein: CASSLTSGSNEQFF. CDR3 bases: TGCGCCAGCAGCTTGACATCCGGTTCCAATGAGCAGTTCTTC. This chain joins TRBV5-1 and TRBJ2-1; no firm D call. Trimming left V 1 base short and J 6 bases short, with 11 bases between. In germline, CDR1 is SGHRS, CDR2 YFSETQ. This CDR3 has 14 residues.

This clone ranks as large. The CDR3 is CASSGSGLGYEQYF. The CDR3 nucleotides read TGCGCCAGCTCCGGATCCGGACTAGGCTACGAGCAGTACTTC. The chain carries TRBV10-2 and TRBJ2-7, with 7 bases fitting TRBD2. Trimming removed 8 bases from V and 3 bases from J; junction bases left unmatched: 10. This CDR3 comprises 14 residues. From germline, CDR1 is WSHSY and CDR2 SAAADI.

The V and J genes are TRBV7-2 and TRBJ2-5; D not certain. CDR3 length equals 13 residues. In germline, CDR1 is SGHTA, CDR2 FQGNSA. Trimming left V 2 bases short and J 0 bases short, with 4 bases between. The chain's CDR3 is CASSLSHQETQYF. The CDR3 DNA reads as TGTGCCAGCAGCTTATCCCACCAAGAGACCCAGTACTTC.

This chain links TRBV21-1 with TRBJ2-2; the table calls TRBD2, which could not be checked here. TRBV21-1 is a known pseudogene. This CDR3 region has 18 residues. The CDR3 DNA follows: TGTGCCAGCAGCAAAGTCTGCAGCGGGAGGATGAACACCGGGGAGCTGTTTTTT. Protein product: CASSKVCSGRMNTGELFF.

The V call is TRBV4-2, the J call TRBJ1-1, with a weak D call TRBD1 (5 bases). Per the germline V gene, CDR1 is LGHNA and CDR2 is YNFKEQ. The CDR3 is 17 residues long. With 1 base removed from V and 0 bases from J, the gap between germline ends came to 15 bases. CDR3: CASSQAGLFGMNTEAFF. In DNA form, the CDR3 reads TGTGCCAGCAGCCAAGCGGGACTCTTTGGGATGAACACTGAAGCTTTCTTT.